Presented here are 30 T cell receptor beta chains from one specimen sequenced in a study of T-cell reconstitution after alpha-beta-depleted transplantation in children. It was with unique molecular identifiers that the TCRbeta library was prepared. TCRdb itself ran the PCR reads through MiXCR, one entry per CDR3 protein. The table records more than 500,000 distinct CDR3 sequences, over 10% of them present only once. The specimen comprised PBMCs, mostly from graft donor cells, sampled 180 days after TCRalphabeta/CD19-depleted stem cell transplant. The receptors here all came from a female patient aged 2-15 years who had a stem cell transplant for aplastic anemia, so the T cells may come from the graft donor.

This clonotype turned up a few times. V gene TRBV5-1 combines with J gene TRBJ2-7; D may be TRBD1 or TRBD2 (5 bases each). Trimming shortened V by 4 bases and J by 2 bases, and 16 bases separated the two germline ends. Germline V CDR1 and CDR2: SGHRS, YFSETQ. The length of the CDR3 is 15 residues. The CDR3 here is CASSPSGTGPYEQYF. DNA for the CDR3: TGCGCCAGCAGCCCCTCCGGGACGGGACCCTACGAGCAGTACTTC.

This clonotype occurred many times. CDR3 region: CASSAGLAGVTDTQYF. The CDR3 DNA follows: TGTGCCAGCTCAGCCGGACTAGCGGGAGTCACAGATACGCAGTATTTT. The chain employs TRBV18 and TRBJ2-3, with 13 bases aligning to TRBD2. The CDR3 sequence is 16 residues long. Germline trimming cut 5 bases from V and 2 bases from J; bases unmatched to any gene: 4. Germline lookup yields CDR1 KGHSH and CDR2 LQKENI.

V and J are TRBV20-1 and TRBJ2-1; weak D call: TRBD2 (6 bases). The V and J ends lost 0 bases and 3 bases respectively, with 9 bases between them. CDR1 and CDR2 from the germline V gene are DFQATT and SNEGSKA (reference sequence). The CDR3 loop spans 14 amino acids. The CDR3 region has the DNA TGCAGTGCTAGAGATAGCGGACTCTACAATGAGCAGTTCTTC. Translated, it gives CSARDSGLYNEQFF.

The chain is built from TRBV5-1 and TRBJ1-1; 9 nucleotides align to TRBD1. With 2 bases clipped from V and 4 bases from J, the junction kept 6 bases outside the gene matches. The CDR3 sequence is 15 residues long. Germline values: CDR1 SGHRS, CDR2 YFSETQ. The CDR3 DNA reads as TGCGCCAGCAGCTTCAACAGGGGGCTCGGCACTGAAGCTTTCTTT. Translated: CASSFNRGLGTEAFF.

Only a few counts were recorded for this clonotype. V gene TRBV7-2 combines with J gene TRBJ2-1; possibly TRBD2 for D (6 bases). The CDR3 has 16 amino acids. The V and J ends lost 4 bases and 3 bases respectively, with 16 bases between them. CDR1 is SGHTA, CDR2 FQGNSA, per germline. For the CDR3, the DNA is TGTGCCAGCAGCTCGCACGGGAGTTACCTCTACAATGAGCAGTTCTTC. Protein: CASSSHGSYLYNEQFF.

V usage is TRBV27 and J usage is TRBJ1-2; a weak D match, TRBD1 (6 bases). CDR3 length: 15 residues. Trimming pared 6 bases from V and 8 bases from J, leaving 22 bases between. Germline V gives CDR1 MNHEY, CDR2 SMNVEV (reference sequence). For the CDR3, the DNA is TGTGCCAGCAGCCAAAAGACAGGTTCAATTCAAGGCTACACCTTC. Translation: CASSQKTGSIQGYTF.

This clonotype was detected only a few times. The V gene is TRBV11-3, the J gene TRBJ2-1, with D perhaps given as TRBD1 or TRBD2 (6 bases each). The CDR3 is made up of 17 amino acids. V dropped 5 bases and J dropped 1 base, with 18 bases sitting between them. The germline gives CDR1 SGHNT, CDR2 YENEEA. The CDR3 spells CASSRDGGPGSYNEQFF. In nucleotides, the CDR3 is TGTGCCAGCAGCCGGGATGGGGGGCCCGGGTCCTACAATGAGCAGTTCTTC.

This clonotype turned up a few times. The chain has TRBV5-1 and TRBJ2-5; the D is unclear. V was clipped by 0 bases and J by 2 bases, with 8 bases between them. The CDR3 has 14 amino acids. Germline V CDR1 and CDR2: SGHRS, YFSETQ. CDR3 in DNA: TGCGCCAGCAGCTTGGTTCTACTACAAGAGACCCAGTACTTC. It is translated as CASSLVLLQETQYF.

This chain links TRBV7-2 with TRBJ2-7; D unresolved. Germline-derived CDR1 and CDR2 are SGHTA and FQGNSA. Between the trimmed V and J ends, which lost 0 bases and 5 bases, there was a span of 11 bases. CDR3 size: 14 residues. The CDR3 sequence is CASSLAPATDEQYV. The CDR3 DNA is TGTGCCAGCAGCTTAGCTCCGGCTACCGACGAGCAGTACGTC.

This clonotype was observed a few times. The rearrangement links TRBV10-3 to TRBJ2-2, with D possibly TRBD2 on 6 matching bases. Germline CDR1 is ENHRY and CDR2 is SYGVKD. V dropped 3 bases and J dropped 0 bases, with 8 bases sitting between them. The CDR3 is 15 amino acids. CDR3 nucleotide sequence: TGTGCCATCAGTGACCGGGACTCGAACACCGGGGAGCTGTTTTTT. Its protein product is CAISDRDSNTGELFF.

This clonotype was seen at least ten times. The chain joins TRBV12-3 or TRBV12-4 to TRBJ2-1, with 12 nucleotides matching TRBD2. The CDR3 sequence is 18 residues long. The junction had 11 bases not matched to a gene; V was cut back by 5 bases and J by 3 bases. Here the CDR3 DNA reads TGTGCCAGCAGTACCCCTAGCGGGAGGGTCGGATTCTACAATGAGCAGTTCTTC. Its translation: CASSTPSGRVGFYNEQFF.

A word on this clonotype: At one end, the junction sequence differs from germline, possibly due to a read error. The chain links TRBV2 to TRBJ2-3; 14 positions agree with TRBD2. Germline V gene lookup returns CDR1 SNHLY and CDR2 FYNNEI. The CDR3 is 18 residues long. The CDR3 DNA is TGTACCAGCAGTTCCGGGACTAGCGGGGGCTATCTCACAGATACGCAGTATTTT. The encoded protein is CTSSSGTSGGYLTDTQYF.

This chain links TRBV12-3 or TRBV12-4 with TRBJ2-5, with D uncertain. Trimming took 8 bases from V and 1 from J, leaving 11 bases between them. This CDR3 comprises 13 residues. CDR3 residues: CASVVRLQETQYF. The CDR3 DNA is TGTGCCAGCGTTGTCCGCCTCCAAGAGACCCAGTACTTC.

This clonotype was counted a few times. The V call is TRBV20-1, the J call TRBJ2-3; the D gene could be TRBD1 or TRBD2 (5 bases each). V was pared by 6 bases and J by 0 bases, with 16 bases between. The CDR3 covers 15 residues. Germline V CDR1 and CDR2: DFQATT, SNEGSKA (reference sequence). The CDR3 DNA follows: TGCAGTGCCAGACCGGGACGACAAAGCACAGATACGCAGTATTTT. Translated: CSARPGRQSTDTQYF.

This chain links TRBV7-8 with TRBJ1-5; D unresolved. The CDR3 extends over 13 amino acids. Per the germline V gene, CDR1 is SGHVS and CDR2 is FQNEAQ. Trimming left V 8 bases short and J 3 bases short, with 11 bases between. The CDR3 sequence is CASCSRLNQPQHF. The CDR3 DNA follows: TGTGCCAGCTGCAGCAGACTCAATCAGCCCCAGCATTTT.

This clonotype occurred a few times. In DNA, the CDR3 is TGCAGTGTTACCCGGATTCAAAACATTCAGTACTTC. Its protein product is CSVTRIQNIQYF. The chain uses TRBV20-1 and TRBJ2-4; D ambiguous. There are 12 residues in the CDR3. Germline values: CDR1 DFQATT, CDR2 SNEGSKA (reference sequence). V lost 7 bases and J 5 bases, leaving 12 bases between the germline ends.

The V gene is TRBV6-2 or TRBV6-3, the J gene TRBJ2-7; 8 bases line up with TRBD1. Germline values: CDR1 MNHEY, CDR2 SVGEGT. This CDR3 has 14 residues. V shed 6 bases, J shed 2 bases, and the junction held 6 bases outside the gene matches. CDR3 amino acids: CASRRDRSPYEQYF. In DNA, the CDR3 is TGTGCCAGCAGAAGGGACAGGTCGCCCTACGAGCAGTACTTC.

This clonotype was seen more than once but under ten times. CDR3 sequence: CASRSDLRSYNEQFF. The CDR3, as DNA: TGCGCCAGCAGGTCAGACCTACGCTCCTACAATGAGCAGTTCTTC. This chain joins TRBV5-1 and TRBJ2-1; D remains ambiguous. The CDR3 loop spans 15 amino acids. Between the trimmed V and J ends, which lost 5 bases and 0 bases, there was a span of 12 bases. Germline CDR1 and CDR2: SGHRS and YFSETQ.

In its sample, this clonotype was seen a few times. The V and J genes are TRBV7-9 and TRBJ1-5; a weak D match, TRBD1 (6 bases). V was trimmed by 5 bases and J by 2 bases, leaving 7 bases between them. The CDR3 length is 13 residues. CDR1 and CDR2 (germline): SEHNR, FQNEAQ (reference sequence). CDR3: CASSHRGNQPQHF. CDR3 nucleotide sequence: TGTGCCAGCAGCCACAGGGGCAATCAGCCCCAGCATTTT. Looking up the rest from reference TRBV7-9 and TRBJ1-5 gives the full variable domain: DTGVSQNPRHKITKRGQNVTFRCDPISEHNRLYWYRQTLGQGPEFLTYFQNEAQLEKSRLLSDRFSAERPKGSFSTLEIQRTEQGDSAMYLCASSHRGNQPQHFGDGTRLSIL.

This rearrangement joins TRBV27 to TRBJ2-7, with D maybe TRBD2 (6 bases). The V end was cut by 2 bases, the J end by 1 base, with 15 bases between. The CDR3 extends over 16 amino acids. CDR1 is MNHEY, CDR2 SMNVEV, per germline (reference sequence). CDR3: CASSLNAGLRSYEQYF. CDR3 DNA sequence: TGTGCCAGCAGTTTAAATGCGGGACTGCGGTCCTACGAGCAGTACTTC.

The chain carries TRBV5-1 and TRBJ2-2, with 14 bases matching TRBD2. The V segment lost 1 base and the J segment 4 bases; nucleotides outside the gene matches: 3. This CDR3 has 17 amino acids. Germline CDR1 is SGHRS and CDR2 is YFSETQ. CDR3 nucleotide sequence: TGCGCCAGCAGCTTGACGGGGACTAGCGGGAGCACCGGGGAGCTGTTTTTT. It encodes CASSLTGTSGSTGELFF.

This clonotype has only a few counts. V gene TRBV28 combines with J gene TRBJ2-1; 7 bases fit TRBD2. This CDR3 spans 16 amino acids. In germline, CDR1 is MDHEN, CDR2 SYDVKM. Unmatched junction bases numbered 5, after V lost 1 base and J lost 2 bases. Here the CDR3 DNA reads TGTGCCAGCAGTTTATCTGGCGGGAGCCCCTACAATGAGCAGTTCTTC. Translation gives CASSLSGGSPYNEQFF.

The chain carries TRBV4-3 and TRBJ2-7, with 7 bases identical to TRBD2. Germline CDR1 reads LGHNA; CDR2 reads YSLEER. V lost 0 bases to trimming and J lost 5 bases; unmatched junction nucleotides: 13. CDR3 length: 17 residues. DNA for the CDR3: TGCGCCAGCAGCCAAGATTTTGGGCTAGCGGATAGGAACGAGCAGTACTTC. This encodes CASSQDFGLADRNEQYF.

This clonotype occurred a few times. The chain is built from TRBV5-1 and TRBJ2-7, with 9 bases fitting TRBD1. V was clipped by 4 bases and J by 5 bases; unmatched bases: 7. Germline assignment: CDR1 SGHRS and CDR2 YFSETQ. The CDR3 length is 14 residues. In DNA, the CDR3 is TGCGCCAGCAGCCTACCGGGACAGGGACACGAGCAGTACTTC. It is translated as CASSLPGQGHEQYF. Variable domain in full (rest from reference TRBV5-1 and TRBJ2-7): KAGVTQTPRYLIKTRGQQVTLSCSPISGHRSVSWYQQTPGQGLQFLFEYFSETQRNKGNFPGRFSGRQFSNSRSEMNVSTLELGDSALYLCASSLPGQGHEQYFGPGTRLTVT.

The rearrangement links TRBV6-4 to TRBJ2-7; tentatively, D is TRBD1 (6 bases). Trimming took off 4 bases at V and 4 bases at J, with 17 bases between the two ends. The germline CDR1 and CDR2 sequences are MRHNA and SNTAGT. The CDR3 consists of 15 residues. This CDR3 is CASSVNREGGYEQYF. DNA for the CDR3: TGTGCCAGCAGTGTCAACAGGGAAGGAGGATACGAGCAGTACTTC.

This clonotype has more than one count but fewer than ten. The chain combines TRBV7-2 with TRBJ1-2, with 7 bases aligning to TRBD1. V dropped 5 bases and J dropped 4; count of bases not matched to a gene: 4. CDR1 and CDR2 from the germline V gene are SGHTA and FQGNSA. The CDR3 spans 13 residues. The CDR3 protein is CASSAGQIYGYTF. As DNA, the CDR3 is TGTGCCAGCAGCGCGGGACAGATCTATGGCTACACCTTC.

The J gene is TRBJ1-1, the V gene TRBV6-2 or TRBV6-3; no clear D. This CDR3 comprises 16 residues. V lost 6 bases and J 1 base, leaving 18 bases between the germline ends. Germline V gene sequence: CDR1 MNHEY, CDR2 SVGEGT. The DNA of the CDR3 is TGTGCCAGCAGGCGGGCCTCGATGACCAAGAACACTGAAGCTTTCTTT. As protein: CASRRASMTKNTEAFF.

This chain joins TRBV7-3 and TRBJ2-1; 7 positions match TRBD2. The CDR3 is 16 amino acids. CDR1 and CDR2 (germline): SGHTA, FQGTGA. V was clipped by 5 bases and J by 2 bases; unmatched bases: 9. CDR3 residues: CASSPHLAAAYNEQFF. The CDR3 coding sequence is TGTGCCAGCAGCCCCCACCTAGCGGCAGCCTACAATGAGCAGTTCTTC. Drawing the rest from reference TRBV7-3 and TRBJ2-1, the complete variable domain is GAGVSQTPSNKVTEKGKYVELRCDPISGHTALYWYRQSLGQGPEFLIYFQGTGAADDSGLPNDRFFAVRPEGSVSTLKIQRTERGDSAVYLCASSPHLAAAYNEQFFGPGTRLTVL.

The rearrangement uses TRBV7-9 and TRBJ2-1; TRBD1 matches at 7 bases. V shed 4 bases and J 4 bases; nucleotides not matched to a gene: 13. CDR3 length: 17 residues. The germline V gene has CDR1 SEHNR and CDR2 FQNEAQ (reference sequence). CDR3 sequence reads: CASSSYTTGTAYNEQFF. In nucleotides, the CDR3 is TGTGCCAGCAGCTCCTATACTACCGGGACAGCTTACAATGAGCAGTTCTTC.

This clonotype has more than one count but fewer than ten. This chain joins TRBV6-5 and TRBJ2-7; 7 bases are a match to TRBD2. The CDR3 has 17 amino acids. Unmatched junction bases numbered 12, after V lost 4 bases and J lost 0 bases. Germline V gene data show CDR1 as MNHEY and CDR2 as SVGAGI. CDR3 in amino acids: CASSLCPSGRSSYEQYV. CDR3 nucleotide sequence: TGTGCCAGCAGTTTGTGTCCTAGCGGACGGAGCTCCTACGAGCAGTACGTC.